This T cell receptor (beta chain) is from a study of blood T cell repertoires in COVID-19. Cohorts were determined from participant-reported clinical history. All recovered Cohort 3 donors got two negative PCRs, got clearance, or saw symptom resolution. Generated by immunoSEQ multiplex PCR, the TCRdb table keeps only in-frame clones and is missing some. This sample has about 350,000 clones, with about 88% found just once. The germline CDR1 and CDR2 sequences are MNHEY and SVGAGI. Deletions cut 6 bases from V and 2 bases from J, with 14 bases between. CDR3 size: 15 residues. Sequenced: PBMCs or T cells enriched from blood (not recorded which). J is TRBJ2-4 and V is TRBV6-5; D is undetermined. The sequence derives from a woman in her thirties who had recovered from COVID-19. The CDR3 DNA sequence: TGTGCCAGCAGGAAAACCCAGACACCCAAAAACATTCAGTACTTC. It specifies CASRKTQTPKNIQYF.